The 25 T cell receptor beta chains below come from one sample, sequenced in a study of regulatory T cells in long-lasting Graves disease (dated by TCRdb to about 2021). The time point label, read with the paper, signifies: newly diagnosed GD, antithyroid drugs for less than 3 months. RNA was extracted from PBMCs in TRIzol for both TCR sequencing and RNA sequencing. Libraries were built with multiplex PCR. The instrument was an Illumina HiSeq 4000. iRepertoire HTBI primers and Arm-PCR amplification of CDR3 regions were used to construct TCR beta libraries. Through fastp at Q25 and MiXCR, TCRdb rebuilt clones from the public reads, retaining in-frame beta chains. Rows are unified per CDR3 protein, each entry keeping the most common DNA and genes. The sample data list about 320,000 distinct CDR3 sequences, and about 20% of these were observed just once. 38% of the sample goes to the ten largest clones.

This specimen was peripheral blood mononuclear cells (PBMCs), taken at new diagnosis, from a patient treated with antithyroid drugs. These receptors all come from a female donor with Graves disease.

CDR3: CASSEFNEQFF. CDR3 nucleotides: TGTGCCAGCAGTGAATTTAACGAGCAGTTCTTC. The chain uses TRBV25-1 and TRBJ2-1, with no clear D. The CDR3 runs 11 residues. V was trimmed by 1 base and J by 10 bases, leaving 5 bases between them. Germline CDR1 reads MGHDK; CDR2 reads SYGVNS.

This clonotype showed up many times. This rearrangement joins TRBV28 to TRBJ2-7, with 9 bases identical to TRBD2. The CDR3 has 17 amino acids. V was clipped by 6 bases and J by 5 bases; unmatched bases: 17. From germline, CDR1 is MDHEN and CDR2 SYDVKM. This CDR3 is CASSPTSGRTYVNEQYF. CDR3 in DNA: TGTGCCAGCAGCCCGACTAGCGGAAGGACATACGTCAACGAGCAGTACTTC.

This clonotype was observed many times. The J gene is TRBJ2-7, the V gene TRBV3-1; D may be TRBD1 (6 bases). The germline CDR1 and CDR2 sequences are LGHDT and YNNKEL (reference sequence). With 1 base removed from V and 0 bases from J, the gap between germline ends came to 7 bases. This CDR3 is built from 14 residues. CDR3 region: CASSQADSSYEQYF. The CDR3 DNA is TGTGCCAGCAGCCAAGCGGACAGCTCCTACGAGCAGTACTTC.

The rearrangement uses TRBV29-1 and TRBJ1-1; possibly TRBD1 for D (5 bases). V lost 4 bases and J 4 bases, leaving 16 bases between the germline ends. The CDR3 has 14 residues. Per the germline V gene, CDR1 is SQVTM and CDR2 is ANQGSEA. The CDR3 is CSVVGQASSTEAFF. CDR3 in DNA: TGCAGCGTTGTGGGGCAGGCCTCGAGCACTGAAGCTTTCTTT.

V is TRBV7-9 and J is TRBJ2-2; no clear D gene. CDR1 and CDR2 (germline): SEHNR, FQNEAQ (reference sequence). The CDR3 covers 12 residues. V was shortened by 3 bases and J by 6 bases, with 5 bases between the two germline ends. Written as DNA, the CDR3 is TGTGCCAGCAGCTTCTTTGCCGGGGAGCTGTTTTTT. This encodes CASSFFAGELFF.

This clonotype was seen at least ten times. This chain joins TRBV12-3 or TRBV12-4 and TRBJ1-5, with 9 bases fitting TRBD1. The CDR3 has 14 residues. V was clipped by 6 bases and J by 5 bases; unmatched bases: 5. CDR3 residues: CASSQGQGHQPQHF. As DNA, the CDR3 is TGTGCCAGCAGCCAAGGACAGGGGCATCAGCCCCAGCATTTT.

This clonotype was seen ten or more times. The rearrangement uses TRBV28 and TRBJ2-3; TRBD2 might be the D (6 bases). CDR1 MDHEN and CDR2 SYDVKM come from the germline V gene. V shed 8 bases and J shed 11 bases, with 14 bases lying between them. The CDR3 sequence is 11 residues long. CDR3 protein: CASRSDYEQYF. The CDR3 DNA follows: TGTGCCAGCCGTTCGGACTACGAGCAGTATTTT.

This clonotype came up a few times. This chain joins TRBV5-4 and TRBJ1-2; unclear D gene. The germline V gene encodes CDR1 SGHNT and CDR2 YYREEE (reference sequence). The CDR3 loop spans 15 amino acids. Deletions cut 2 bases from V and 4 bases from J, with 15 bases between. The CDR3 nucleotides read TGTGCCAGCAGCTTCCAACAGCGCTCGTCCTATGGCTACACCTTC. Protein: CASSFQQRSSYGYTF.

This clonotype was observed many times. The DNA for the CDR3 is TGTGCCAGCAGTTACTCCGGCACAACCCAAGAGACCCAGTACTTC. It encodes CASSYSGTTQETQYF. This chain connects TRBV6-5 to TRBJ2-5; no clear D. Germline CDR1 and CDR2: MNHEY and SVGAGI. The CDR3 sequence is 15 residues long. Trimming took 0 bases from V and 1 from J, leaving 9 bases between them.

V and J are TRBV2 and TRBJ2-7; D may be TRBD1 or TRBD2 (6 bases each). V lost 10 bases and J 1 base, leaving 20 bases between the germline ends. The CDR3 covers 15 residues. Per germline, CDR1 SNHLY and CDR2 FYNNEI. CDR3 protein: CATTMEQGTSYEQYF. As DNA, the CDR3 is TGTGCCACCACCATGGAGCAGGGGACTTCCTACGAGCAGTACTTC.

This clonotype was detected many times. V usage is TRBV20-1 and J usage is TRBJ2-5; 7 bases agree with TRBD2. The CDR3 runs to 12 residues. Germline V gives CDR1 DFQATT, CDR2 SNEGSKA (reference sequence). V trimming: 3 bases; J trimming: 3 bases; junction bases outside the gene matches: 1. CDR3 amino acids: CSASGRKETQYF. Written as DNA, the CDR3 is TGCAGTGCTAGCGGGAGGAAAGAGACCCAGTACTTC.

This clonotype was seen a few times. The chain links TRBV19 to TRBJ1-3; 8 bases align to TRBD1. The CDR3 loop spans 17 amino acids. Germline V lookup: CDR1 LNHDA, CDR2 SQIVND (reference sequence). The ends lost 9 bases at V and 0 bases at J; junction bases unmatched: 13. The CDR3 DNA follows: TGTGCCAGCCGACAGGGGATTGTAGGCTACTCTGGAAACACCATATATTTT. This translates into CASRQGIVGYSGNTIYF.

Ten or more counts support this clonotype. This chain uses TRBV29-1 with TRBJ2-7; the D gene could be TRBD1 or TRBD2 (6 bases each). From germline, CDR1 is SQVTM and CDR2 ANQGSEA. The CDR3 runs to 13 residues. V shed 0 bases and J shed 6 bases, with 12 bases lying between them. The CDR3 reads CSVEEGGGREQYF. CDR3 nucleotides: TGCAGCGTTGAAGAAGGAGGGGGACGCGAGCAGTACTTC.

Concerning this clonotype itself: This probably arose from a read error, given a far larger clone one base away. V is TRBV11-3 and J is TRBJ2-7; D possibly matches TRBD1 or TRBD2 (6 bases each). The CDR3 covers 15 residues. Germline V gene data show CDR1 as SGHNT and CDR2 as YENEEA. For the CDR3, the DNA is TGTGTCAGCAGCTTAGATCGGGGGCCAGTGTACGAGCAGTACTTC. Residues: CVSSLDRGPVYEQYF.

This clonotype was seen many times. The V and J genes are TRBV19 and TRBJ1-1; D is unclear. Between the trimmed V and J ends, which lost 5 bases and 6 bases, there was a span of 13 bases. Germline CDR1 LNHDA, CDR2 SQIVND (reference sequence). This CDR3 region has 13 residues. The CDR3 spells CASSLGIASEAFF. In nucleotides, the CDR3 is TGTGCCAGTAGTTTAGGCATCGCCTCTGAAGCTTTCTTT. The whole variable domain, remainder taken from reference TRBV19 and TRBJ1-1, is DGGITQSPKYLFRKEGQNVTLSCEQNLNHDAMYWYRQDPGQGLRLIYYSQIVNDFQKGDIAEGYSVSREKKESFPLTVTSAQKNPTAFYLCASSLGIASEAFFGQGTRLTVV.

To note about this clonotype: At one end the junction does not follow the germline gene, possibly because of a read error. The chain carries TRBV12-3 or TRBV12-4 and TRBJ1-1, with TRBD1 matching 7 bases. The CDR3 covers 15 residues. DNA for the CDR3: TGTGCCAGCAGACCAACCACAGGGGCAGGGACTGAGGCTTTCTTT. This sequence encodes CASRPTTGAGTEAFF.

This clonotype was seen more than once but under ten times. The V call is TRBV5-1, the J call TRBJ2-1; 9 bases align to TRBD1. The CDR3 has 15 amino acids. Germline lookup yields CDR1 SGHRS and CDR2 YFSETQ. Unmatched junction bases numbered 11, after V lost 4 bases and J lost 9 bases. CDR3 in amino acids: CASSPDRGEVSEQFF. The CDR3 region has the DNA TGCGCCAGCAGCCCTGACAGGGGGGAAGTCAGTGAGCAGTTCTTC.

This clonotype came up many times. The chain employs TRBV28 and TRBJ2-7; 7 bases line up with TRBD1. This CDR3 has 15 amino acids. Germline CDR1 and CDR2: MDHEN and SYDVKM. J gave up 3 bases and V 6 bases, and 11 bases lay outside the gene matches. In DNA, the CDR3 is TGTGCCAGCAGCACACCACGAACAGGGGACTACGAGCAGTACTTC. It yields the protein CASSTPRTGDYEQYF.

In this sample, this clonotype turned up many times. Germline and junction disagree at one end, which may indicate a read error. This chain connects TRBV7-7 to TRBJ2-2; a weak D match, TRBD2 (5 bases). Germline CDR1 SSHAT, CDR2 FNYEAQ (reference sequence). The CDR3 is made up of 14 amino acids. The CDR3 nucleotides are TGTGCTAGCACCAGCGGCTCGCGCACCGGGGAGCTGTTTTTT. Its translation: CASTSGSRTGELFF.

This clonotype was seen only a few times. An end of the junction does not agree with germline; a read error may underlie this. This chain joins TRBV19 and TRBJ2-2; D is ambiguous. Germline lookup yields CDR1 LNHDA and CDR2 SQIVND (reference sequence). The CDR3 spans 14 residues. The CDR3 nucleotides are TGTGCCAGTGGTATAAGGCGGAACACCGGGGAGCTGTTTTTT. This sequence encodes CASGIRRNTGELFF.

This clonotype was counted at least ten times. The chain uses TRBV6-5 and TRBJ2-3, with D uncertain. This CDR3 is built from 12 residues. The V end lost 4 bases, the J end lost 6 bases, and 8 bases lay between the germline ends. In germline, CDR1 is MNHEY, CDR2 SVGAGI. Written as DNA, the CDR3 is TGTGCCAGCAGTTCACCCTCGGATACGCAGTATTTT. It translates to CASSSPSDTQYF.

The chain is built from TRBV12-3 or TRBV12-4 and TRBJ1-5, with D possibly matching TRBD1 (5 bases). Trimming left V 1 base short and J 5 bases short, with 9 bases between. The CDR3 sequence is 14 residues long. The CDR3 sequence: CASSLETGHQPQHF. CDR3 bases: TGTGCCAGCAGTTTAGAAACGGGACATCAGCCCCAGCATTTT.

This clonotype was seen many times. J is TRBJ2-2 and V is TRBV19, with D possibly matching TRBD2 (6 bases). Germline assignment: CDR1 LNHDA and CDR2 SQIVND (reference sequence). V gave up 4 bases and J gave up 4 bases, with 16 bases separating them. The CDR3 extends over 16 amino acids. The chain's CDR3 is CASSSVVGLSTGELFF. The CDR3 DNA sequence: TGTGCCAGTAGTAGTGTTGTGGGACTGAGCACCGGGGAGCTGTTTTTT.

This clonotype was found a few times. V gene TRBV6-6 combines with J gene TRBJ2-1; possibly TRBD1 or TRBD2 for D (5 bases each). The V gene lost 0 bases and the J gene lost 6 bases, with 6 bases spanning the gap. This CDR3 is 13 amino acids long. Germline V gene data show CDR1 as MNHNY and CDR2 as SVGAGI (reference sequence). CDR3 region: CASSYSRGNEQFF. CDR3 coding DNA: TGTGCCAGCAGTTACTCGAGGGGCAATGAGCAGTTCTTC.

As concerns this clonotype: One base separates it from a far larger clone, so it is likely a read error. The gene calls are TRBV2 and TRBJ2-5, with 8 bases fitting TRBD1. The V segment lost 8 bases and the J segment 7 bases; nucleotides outside the gene matches: 21. This CDR3 spans 17 amino acids. The germline V gene encodes CDR1 SNHLY and CDR2 FYNNEI. This CDR3 reads CASGSFPPGQGGVTQYF. The CDR3 nucleotides are TGTGCCAGCGGCTCCTTTCCCCCAGGACAGGGAGGAGTGACCCAGTACTTC.